The clone carrying this TCR beta chain showed up just once. Its specificity is not known. TCRdb keeps only in-frame clones here, not all; method: immunoSEQ multiplex PCR. The sample holds about 110,000 clones, 85% to 90% seen once. The CDR3 has 14 residues. CDR1 is SGHVS and CDR2 is FNYEAQ in the germline V gene. The ends were cut back, 0 bases at V and 6 bases at J, with 10 bases in the middle. This sample is drawn from a study of T cell responses to AZD1222 COVID-19 vaccine. Study-level points and caveats: Seropositive at baseline were only a handful of AZD1222 recipients. Spike-specific TCR breadth and depth both grew after two AZD1222 doses. Donors were chiefly white British, with a greater number of females, and clonal diversity was perhaps underestimated.

The clonotype comes from an adult in good health. The material was peripheral blood, obtained on day 0 of AZD1222 vaccination. This rearrangement joins TRBV7-6 to TRBJ2-3; D may match TRBD1 or TRBD2 (5 bases each). This CDR3 is CASSLATEGDTQYF. The CDR3 DNA follows: TGTGCCAGCAGCTTAGCCACCGAGGGGGATACGCAGTATTTT.